These 30 T cell receptor beta chains were sequenced from one sample in a study of radiation and T cells in renal cell carcinoma. Some clones are missing from TCRdb's copy, which holds only in-frame ones; the method was immunoSEQ multiplex PCR. The data contain about 34,000 clones, over 70% of them seen just once; the ten biggest clones take up approximately 30%. Time point in this sample: blood 4 weeks post-SBRT, at nephrectomy. Treatment specified: 15 Gy SBRT to primary tumor, nephrectomy 4 weeks later. Sequencing used blood, obtained from a patient whose treatment included radiotherapy and nephrectomy. These receptors came from a man aged 55-75 years with renal cell carcinoma.

The chain employs TRBV12-5 and TRBJ1-5, with no clear D. CDR1 is LGHNT and CDR2 is FRNRAP in the germline V gene. The CDR3 has 14 amino acids. V was pared by 5 bases and J by 0 bases, with 8 bases between. CDR3 region: CASGLSYSNQPQHF. In nucleotides, the CDR3 is TGTGCTAGTGGTCTCTCCTATAGCAATCAGCCCCAGCATTTT.

The CDR3 protein is CASSTLGGYTF. The CDR3 DNA reads TGTGCCAGCAGCACACTCGGTGGCTACACCTTC. The chain combines TRBV7-8 with TRBJ1-2; D not certain. The CDR3 runs to 11 residues. The V gene lost 5 bases and the J gene lost 7 bases, with 8 bases spanning the gap. The V gene's germline CDR1 is SGHVS and CDR2 FQNEAQ.

This chain links TRBV29-1 with TRBJ2-3, with D possibly being TRBD2 (5 bases). Trimming cost V 5 bases and J 6 bases, with 18 bases left between them. CDR1 and CDR2 from the germline V gene are SQVTM and ANQGSEA. The CDR3 extends over 14 amino acids. DNA of the CDR3: TGCAGCGTTATTCGTCCGGGAACATGGGATACGCAGTATTTT. Its translation is CSVIRPGTWDTQYF.

CDR3 nucleotides: TGTGCCAGCAGCTCCATGGGGGGACTTGGCTACACCTTC. As protein: CASSSMGGLGYTF. The V gene is TRBV7-2, the J gene TRBJ1-2, with D tentatively TRBD1 (5 bases). Germline V gene sequence: CDR1 SGHTA, CDR2 FQGNSA. The CDR3 totals 13 residues. V was trimmed by 4 bases and J by 7 bases, leaving 13 bases between them.

V gene TRBV4-1 combines with J gene TRBJ2-3, with a possible D match to TRBD1 (5 bases). CDR1 MGHRA and CDR2 YSYEKL come from the germline V gene. This CDR3 spans 15 amino acids. Trimming pared 1 base from V and 2 bases from J, leaving 10 bases between. The CDR3 sequence is CASSQVAGPTDTQYF. In DNA form, the CDR3 reads TGCGCCAGCAGCCAAGTGGCAGGGCCCACAGATACGCAGTATTTT.

CDR3 coding DNA: TGTGCCAGCAGCGTAGTAGCGGGGGGCCAAGAGACCCAGTACTTC. Protein sequence: CASSVVAGGQETQYF. The chain employs TRBV9 and TRBJ2-5, with 10 bases aligning to TRBD2. The CDR3 totals 15 residues. CDR1 and CDR2 (germline): SGDLS, YYNGEE. J was trimmed by 1 base and V by 0 bases; bases with no gene match: 0.

The sample holds a few counts of this clone. This chain uses TRBV18 with TRBJ2-1; 7 bases match TRBD2. This CDR3 region has 16 residues. Per the germline V gene, CDR1 is KGHSH and CDR2 is LQKENI. The V segment lost 0 bases and the J segment 3 bases; nucleotides outside the gene matches: 5. The DNA for the CDR3 is TGTGCCAGCTCACCACCGATGACTAGCAGCTACAATGAGCAGTTCTTC. This codes for CASSPPMTSSYNEQFF. The complete variable domain, with remaining parts taken from reference TRBV18 and TRBJ2-1, reads NAGVMQNPRHLVRRRGQEARLRCSPMKGHSHVYWYRQLPEEGLKFMVYLQKENIIDESGMPKERFSAEFPKEGPSILRIQQVVRGDSAAYFCASSPPMTSSYNEQFFGPGTRLTVL.

The V gene is TRBV19, the J gene TRBJ1-4, with D hard to call. The CDR3 has 10 residues. Germline assignment: CDR1 LNHDA and CDR2 SQIVND (reference sequence). The V gene lost 6 bases and the J gene lost 8 bases, with 4 bases spanning the gap. The CDR3 loop reads CASRGEKLFF. The CDR3 DNA is TGTGCCAGTAGGGGGGAAAAACTGTTTTTT.

V is TRBV5-1 and J is TRBJ2-7, with 13 bases fitting TRBD2. CDR1 and CDR2 (germline): SGHRS, YFSETQ. Trimming took 4 bases from V and 0 from J; bases not matched to a gene: 10. The CDR3 has 18 residues. The CDR3 nucleotides read TGCGCCAGCAGCGACCGACTAGCGGGAGGTTCCAGCTCCTACGAGCAGTACTTC. This sequence encodes CASSDRLAGGSSSYEQYF.

The chain is built from TRBV14 and TRBJ1-6, with D tentatively TRBD1 (6 bases). Trimming left V 8 bases short and J 3 bases short, with 11 bases between. Germline V gene sequence: CDR1 SGHDN, CDR2 FVKESK. This CDR3 is built from 14 residues. In DNA form, the CDR3 reads TGTGCCAGCTCGGGGGCGAGCTATAATTCACCCCTCCACTTT. Translating gives CASSGASYNSPLHF.

The chain uses TRBV12-5 and TRBJ2-2; a possible D gene is TRBD1 (9 bases). CDR3 length: 21 residues. Trimming removed 2 bases from V and 1 base from J, with 26 bases in between. Germline V gene sequence: CDR1 LGHNT, CDR2 FRNRAP. The CDR3 region is CASGLFLRDRVAGKNTGELFF. The CDR3 DNA reads TGTGCTAGTGGTTTGTTCCTCCGGGACAGGGTAGCGGGGAAGAACACCGGGGAGCTGTTTTTT.

The chain links TRBV5-1 to TRBJ2-2; D is perhaps TRBD1 (5 bases). The germline CDR1 and CDR2 sequences are SGHRS and YFSETQ. The CDR3 loop spans 15 amino acids. V lost 2 bases, J lost 0 bases, and 8 bases lay in between. The CDR3 reads CASSLDSANTGELFF. CDR3 coding DNA: TGCGCCAGCAGCTTAGACAGCGCGAACACCGGGGAGCTGTTTTTT.

CDR3 protein: CASSSGQLQITQYF. The CDR3 DNA sequence: TGCGCCAGCAGCTCGGGACAGCTCCAGATAACGCAGTATTTT. The chain carries TRBV5-1 and TRBJ2-3, with 7 bases aligning to TRBD1. The CDR3 consists of 14 residues. The germline V gene encodes CDR1 SGHRS and CDR2 YFSETQ. V shed 3 bases and J 9 bases; nucleotides not matched to a gene: 10.

This chain links TRBV15 with TRBJ1-3; tentatively, D is TRBD1 (5 bases). Germline lookup yields CDR1 LNHNV and CDR2 YYDKDF (reference sequence). The V end lost 9 bases, the J end lost 4 bases, and 13 bases lay between the germline ends. This CDR3 contains 13 residues. The CDR3, as DNA: TGTGCCACGGGACGTCTGGAGGGAAACACCATATATTTT. This gives the protein CATGRLEGNTIYF.

Concerning this clone: Because the CDR3's place on the DNA is in doubt, the DNA is left out and the CDR3 is given as listed by TCRdb. This chain joins TRBV5-1 and TRBJ2-5. Germline V CDR1 and CDR2: SGHRS, YFSETQ. Inclusive of both ends, the CDR3 amounts to 17 amino acids. CDR3 in amino acids: CASSFLWGASGQETQYF.

This rearrangement joins TRBV28 to TRBJ2-7; TRBD2 might be the D (7 bases). The germline V gene encodes CDR1 MDHEN and CDR2 SYDVKM. Trimming cost V 7 bases and J 5 bases, with 21 bases left between them. CDR3 size: 15 residues. The CDR3 DNA sequence: TGTGCCAGCAAGGGGGGGGGATTCCCCGCCCACGAGCAGTACTTC. It is translated as CASKGGGFPAHEQYF.

This chain connects TRBV5-1 to TRBJ2-3; TRBD2 matches at 7 bases. CDR1 and CDR2 (germline): SGHRS, YFSETQ. V lost 5 bases and J lost 3; bases outside the gene matches: 6. The CDR3 has 14 residues. In DNA, the CDR3 is TGCGCCAGCAGAAGGCTAGCGGTTACAGATACGCAGTATTTT. It specifies CASRRLAVTDTQYF.

This chain joins TRBV9 and TRBJ2-7; D tentatively fits TRBD1 or TRBD2 (6 bases each). The V end lost 4 bases, the J end lost 0 bases, and 11 bases lay between the germline ends. The germline V gene encodes CDR1 SGDLS and CDR2 YYNGEE. The CDR3 has 14 amino acids. CDR3 loop: CASSPGGGSYEQYF. The CDR3 DNA sequence: TGTGCCAGCAGCCCCGGAGGGGGCTCCTACGAGCAGTACTTC. The full variable domain, completed using reference TRBV9 and TRBJ2-7, is DSGVTQTPKHLITATGQRVTLRCSPRSGDLSVYWYQQSLDQGLQFLIQYYNGEERAKGNILERFSAQQFPDLHSELNLSSLELGDSALYFCASSPGGGSYEQYFGPGTRLTVT.

The chain uses TRBV5-1 and TRBJ1-3, with a possible D match to TRBD1 (6 bases). In germline, CDR1 is SGHRS, CDR2 YFSETQ. V lost 0 bases to trimming and J lost 3 bases, with 16 bases between them. CDR3 length: 17 amino acids. Here the CDR3 reads CASSLGGLQGGGNTIYF. The CDR3 region has the DNA TGCGCCAGCAGCTTGGGGGGCCTACAGGGTGGTGGAAACACCATATATTTT. The full variable domain, with the rest looked up from reference TRBV5-1 and TRBJ1-3, is KAGVTQTPRYLIKTRGQQVTLSCSPISGHRSVSWYQQTPGQGLQFLFEYFSETQRNKGNFPGRFSGRQFSNSRSEMNVSTLELGDSALYLCASSLGGLQGGGNTIYFGEGSWLTVV.

Here the CDR3 reads CASSYSIAGSGYGYTF. The CDR3 DNA sequence: TGTGCCAGCAGTTACTCGATCGCGGGGTCAGGCTATGGCTACACCTTC. This sequence joins TRBV6-5 and TRBJ1-2; D gene ambiguous. From germline, CDR1 is MNHEY and CDR2 SVGAGI. CDR3 length equals 16 residues. Trimming removed 0 bases at V and 4 bases at J, with 15 bases between.

This sequence joins TRBV18 and TRBJ1-5; 7 positions agree with TRBD1. J gave up 4 bases and V 3 bases, and 9 bases lay outside the gene matches. Germline assignment: CDR1 KGHSH and CDR2 LQKENI. The CDR3 covers 16 residues. CDR3 sequence: CASSPFSTGLNQPQHF. CDR3 coding DNA: TGTGCCAGCTCACCTTTCTCGACAGGGTTGAATCAGCCCCAGCATTTT.

V is TRBV9 and J is TRBJ2-7; 7 bases align to TRBD1. With V trimmed by 0 bases and J by 1 base, 7 bases remained unmatched. Germline V CDR1 and CDR2: SGDLS, YYNGEE. The CDR3 has 16 amino acids. CDR3 nucleotides: TGTGCCAGCAGCGTAGGATTCGGGACAGCTTCCTACGAGCAGTACTTC. This gives the protein CASSVGFGTASYEQYF.

J is TRBJ1-5 and V is TRBV27; no clear D gene. Germline CDR1 is MNHEY and CDR2 is SMNVEV (reference sequence). The CDR3 extends over 15 amino acids. Between the trimmed V and J ends, which lost 2 bases and 3 bases, there was a span of 11 bases. The CDR3 region is CASSLGRPPNQPQHF. The DNA of the CDR3 is TGTGCCAGCAGTTTAGGGCGTCCACCCAATCAGCCCCAGCATTTT.

The V and J genes are TRBV29-1 and TRBJ1-5; possible D gene TRBD1, 6 bases. The CDR3 covers 15 residues. V was trimmed by 6 bases and J by 2 bases, leaving 17 bases between them. Germline assignment: CDR1 SQVTM and CDR2 ANQGSEA. CDR3 sequence: CSVITGLSGNQPQHF. The CDR3 nucleotides read TGCAGCGTGATTACAGGGTTGAGTGGCAATCAGCCCCAGCATTTT.

This chain uses TRBV6-6 with TRBJ2-1; either TRBD1 or TRBD2 may supply D (5 bases each). V was cut by 0 bases and J by 5 bases, with 8 bases left in between. The CDR3 spans 14 residues. Germline values: CDR1 MNHNY, CDR2 SVGAGI (reference sequence). The DNA for the CDR3 is TGTGCCAGCAGTTACTCCGGGACCCACAATGAGCAGTTCTTC. It encodes CASSYSGTHNEQFF.

The rearrangement uses TRBV13 and TRBJ1-3, with TRBD1 identical over 7 bases. The CDR3 is 13 residues long. Losses at the gene ends were 5 bases for V and 7 bases for J; bases not matched to a gene: 5. Germline CDR1 reads PRHDT; CDR2 reads FYEKMQ (reference sequence). The DNA for the CDR3 is TGTGCCAGCAGCCTTGACAGGGAGAACACCATATATTTT. It is translated as CASSLDRENTIYF.

This chain connects TRBV7-9 to TRBJ1-5; D uncertain. V gave up 5 bases and J gave up 5 bases, with 7 bases separating them. Looked up from germline, CDR1 is SEHNR and CDR2 is FQNEAQ (reference sequence). The CDR3 has 12 amino acids. The chain's CDR3 is CASSRSDQPQHF. CDR3 DNA sequence: TGTGCCAGCAGCAGGTCGGATCAGCCCCAGCATTTT.

The genes are TRBV9 and TRBJ1-2, with D hard to call. V was cut by 0 bases and J by 3 bases, with 12 bases left in between. Germline loops: CDR1 SGDLS, CDR2 YYNGEE. The length of the CDR3 is 15 residues. DNA for the CDR3: TGTGCCAGCAGCGTAGCTTTCGGCGAGTACTATGGCTACACCTTC. It specifies CASSVAFGEYYGYTF.

The chain uses TRBV5-5 and TRBJ2-1; 7 bases align to TRBD2. There are 14 residues in the CDR3. Trimming took 0 bases from V and 6 from J; bases not matched to a gene: 3. Germline CDR1 reads SGHKS; CDR2 reads YYEKEE (reference sequence). For the CDR3, the DNA is TGTGCCAGCAGCTTGGCTAGCGGACTCAATGAGCAGTTCTTC. Its protein product is CASSLASGLNEQFF.

On this clone itself: One end of the junction does not line up with germline, which may come from a read error. The genes are TRBV5-1 and TRBJ2-7; TRBD1 or TRBD2 may be the D gene (6 bases each). The CDR3 totals 20 residues. In germline, CDR1 is SGHRS, CDR2 YFSETQ. In nucleotides, the CDR3 is TGCGCGAGCAATATTGGGTACGTTCCGGGGGCCAACGAACCGGTCTACGAGCAGTACTTC. It is translated as CASNIGYVPGANEPVYEQYF. The complete variable domain, with remaining parts taken from reference TRBV5-1 and TRBJ2-7, reads KAGVTQTPRYLIKTRGQQVTLSCSPISGHRSVSWYQQTPGQGLQFLFEYFSETQRNKGNFPGRFSGRQFSNSRSEMNVSTLELGDSALYLCASNIGYVPGANEPVYEQYFGPGTRLTVT.